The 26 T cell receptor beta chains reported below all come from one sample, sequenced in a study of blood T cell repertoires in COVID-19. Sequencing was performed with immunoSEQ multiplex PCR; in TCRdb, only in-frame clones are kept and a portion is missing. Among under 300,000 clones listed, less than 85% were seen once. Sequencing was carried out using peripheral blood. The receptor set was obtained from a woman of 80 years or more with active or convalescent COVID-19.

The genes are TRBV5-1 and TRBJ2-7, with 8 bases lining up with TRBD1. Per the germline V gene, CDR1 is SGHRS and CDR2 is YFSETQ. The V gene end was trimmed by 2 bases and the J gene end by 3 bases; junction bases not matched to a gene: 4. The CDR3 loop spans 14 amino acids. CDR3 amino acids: CASSFQGANYEQYF. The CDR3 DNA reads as TGCGCCAGCAGCTTCCAGGGGGCGAACTACGAGCAGTACTTC.

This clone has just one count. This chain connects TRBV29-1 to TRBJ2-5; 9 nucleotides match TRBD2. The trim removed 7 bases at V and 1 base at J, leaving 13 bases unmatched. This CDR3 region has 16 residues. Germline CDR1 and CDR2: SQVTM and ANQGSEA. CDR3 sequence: CSGYLPRLAVQETQYF. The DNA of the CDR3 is TGCAGCGGCTACCTTCCCCGACTAGCGGTCCAAGAGACCCAGTACTTC. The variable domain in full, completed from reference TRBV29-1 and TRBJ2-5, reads SAVISQKPSRDICQRGTSLTIQCQVDSQVTMMFWYRQQPGQSLTLIATANQGSEATYESGFVIDKFPISRPNLTFSTLTVSNMSPEDSSIYLCSGYLPRLAVQETQYFGPGTRLLVL.

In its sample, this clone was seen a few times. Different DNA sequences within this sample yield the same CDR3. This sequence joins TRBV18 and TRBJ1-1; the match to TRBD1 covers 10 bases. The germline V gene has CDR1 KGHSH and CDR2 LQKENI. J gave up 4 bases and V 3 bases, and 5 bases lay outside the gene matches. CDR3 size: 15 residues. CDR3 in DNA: TGTGCCAGCTCACCTACCGGGACAGGGGTCACTGAAGCTTTCTTT. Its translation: CASSPTGTGVTEAFF.

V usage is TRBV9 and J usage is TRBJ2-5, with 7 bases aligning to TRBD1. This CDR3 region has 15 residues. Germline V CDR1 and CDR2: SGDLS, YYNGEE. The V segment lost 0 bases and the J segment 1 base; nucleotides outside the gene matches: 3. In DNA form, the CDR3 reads TGTGCCAGCAGCGTAGCGGGGACAGCCCAAGAGACCCAGTACTTC. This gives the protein CASSVAGTAQETQYF.

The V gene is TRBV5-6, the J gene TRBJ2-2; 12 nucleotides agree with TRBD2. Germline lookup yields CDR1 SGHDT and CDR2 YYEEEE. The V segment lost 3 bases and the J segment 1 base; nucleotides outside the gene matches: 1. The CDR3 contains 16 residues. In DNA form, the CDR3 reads TGTGCCAGCAGCTCGACTAGCGGGGGGAACACCGGGGAGCTGTTTTTT. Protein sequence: CASSSTSGGNTGELFF. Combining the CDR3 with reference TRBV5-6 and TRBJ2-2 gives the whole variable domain DAGVTQSPTHLIKTRGQQVTLRCSPKSGHDTVSWYQQALGQGPQFIFQYYEEEERQRGNFPDRFSGHQFPNYSSELNVNALLLGDSALYLCASSSTSGGNTGELFFGEGSRLTVL.

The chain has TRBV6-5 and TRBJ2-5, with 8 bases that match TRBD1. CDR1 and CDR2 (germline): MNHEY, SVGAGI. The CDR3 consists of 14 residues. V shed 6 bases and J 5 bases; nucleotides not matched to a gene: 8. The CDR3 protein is CASRPVAGGETQYF. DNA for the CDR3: TGTGCCAGCAGGCCGGTGGCAGGGGGCGAGACCCAGTACTTC.

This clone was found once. The CDR3 sequence: CASSLAPSATAHF. The CDR3 DNA reads as TGTGCCAGCAGCTTGGCCCCCTCAGCGACGGCCCACTTT. The chain recombines TRBV5-6 with TRBJ1-6; D unclear. Germline-derived CDR1 and CDR2 are SGHDT and YYEEEE. V was clipped by 0 bases and J by 18 bases, with 16 bases between them. The CDR3 consists of 13 residues.

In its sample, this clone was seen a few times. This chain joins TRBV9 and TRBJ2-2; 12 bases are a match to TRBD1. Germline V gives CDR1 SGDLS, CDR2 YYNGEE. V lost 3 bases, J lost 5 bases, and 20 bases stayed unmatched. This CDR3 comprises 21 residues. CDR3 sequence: CASSAIQRGGTGGRRTGELFF. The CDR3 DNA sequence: TGTGCCAGCAGCGCCATCCAGAGGGGAGGGACAGGGGGCCGTAGGACCGGGGAGCTGTTTTTT.

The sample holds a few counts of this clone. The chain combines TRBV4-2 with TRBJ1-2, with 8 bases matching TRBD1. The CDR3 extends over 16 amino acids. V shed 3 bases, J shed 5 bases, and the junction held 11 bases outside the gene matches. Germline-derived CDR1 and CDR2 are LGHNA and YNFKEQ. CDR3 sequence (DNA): TGTGCCAGCAGCCAGCTCGACAACAGGGGGAGGTATGGCTACACCTTC. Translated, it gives CASSQLDNRGRYGYTF.

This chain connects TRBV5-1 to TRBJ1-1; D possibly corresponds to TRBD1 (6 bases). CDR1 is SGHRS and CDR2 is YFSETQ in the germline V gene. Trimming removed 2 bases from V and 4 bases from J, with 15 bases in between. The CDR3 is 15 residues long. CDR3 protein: CASSFNTGSGTEAFF. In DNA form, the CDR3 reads TGCGCCAGCAGCTTCAATACAGGGTCGGGCACTGAAGCTTTCTTT.

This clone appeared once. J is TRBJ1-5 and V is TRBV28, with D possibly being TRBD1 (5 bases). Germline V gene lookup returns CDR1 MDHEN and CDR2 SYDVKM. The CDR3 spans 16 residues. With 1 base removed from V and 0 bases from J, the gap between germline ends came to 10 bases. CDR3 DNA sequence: TGTGCCAGCAGTTTATTTCGTGGGGCTAGCAATCAGCCCCAGCATTTT. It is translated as CASSLFRGASNQPQHF.

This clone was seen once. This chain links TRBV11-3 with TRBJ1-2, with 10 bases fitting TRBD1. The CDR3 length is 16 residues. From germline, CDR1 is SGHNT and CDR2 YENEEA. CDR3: CARNSGTGEGSYGYTF. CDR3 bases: TGTGCTCGGAATTCCGGGACAGGGGAAGGAAGCTATGGCTACACCTTC.

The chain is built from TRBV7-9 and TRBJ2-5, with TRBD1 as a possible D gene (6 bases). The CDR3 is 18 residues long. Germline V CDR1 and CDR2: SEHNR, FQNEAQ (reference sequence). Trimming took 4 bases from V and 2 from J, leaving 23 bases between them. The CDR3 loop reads CASSSTLGAYKLQETQYF. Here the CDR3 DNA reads TGTGCCAGCAGCTCCACCCTGGGGGCCTATAAATTGCAAGAGACCCAGTACTTC.

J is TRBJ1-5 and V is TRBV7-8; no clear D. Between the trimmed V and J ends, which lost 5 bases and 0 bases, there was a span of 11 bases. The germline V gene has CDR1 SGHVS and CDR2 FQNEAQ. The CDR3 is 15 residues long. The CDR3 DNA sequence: TGTGCCAGCAGCGCCGGGGTTAATAGCAATCAGCCCCAGCATTTT. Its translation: CASSAGVNSNQPQHF.

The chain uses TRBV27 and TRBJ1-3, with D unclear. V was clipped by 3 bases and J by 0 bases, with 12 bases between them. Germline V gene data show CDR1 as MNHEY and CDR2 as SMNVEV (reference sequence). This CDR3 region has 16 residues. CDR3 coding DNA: TGTGCCAGCAGTTTTGGCCCCCGGGGCTCTGGAAACACCATATATTTT. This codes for CASSFGPRGSGNTIYF.

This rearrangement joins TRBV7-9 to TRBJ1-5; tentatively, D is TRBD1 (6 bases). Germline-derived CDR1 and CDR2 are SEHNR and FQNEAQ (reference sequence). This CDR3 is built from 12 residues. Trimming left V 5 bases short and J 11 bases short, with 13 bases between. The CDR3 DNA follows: TGTGCCAGCAGCGACCACAGGGCAACCCAGCATTTT. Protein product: CASSDHRATQHF.

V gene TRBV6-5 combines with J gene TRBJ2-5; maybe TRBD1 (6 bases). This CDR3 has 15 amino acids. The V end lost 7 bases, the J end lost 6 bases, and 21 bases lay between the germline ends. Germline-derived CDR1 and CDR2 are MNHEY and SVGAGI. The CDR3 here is CASTPGAGRTQTQYF. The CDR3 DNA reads TGTGCCAGCACCCCAGGGGCAGGGCGCACACAGACCCAGTACTTC.

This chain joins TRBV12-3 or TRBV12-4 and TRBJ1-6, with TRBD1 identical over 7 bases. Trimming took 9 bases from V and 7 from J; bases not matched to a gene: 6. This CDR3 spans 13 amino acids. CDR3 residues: CASSGTENSPLHF. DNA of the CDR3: TGTGCCAGTTCCGGGACAGAGAATTCACCCCTCCACTTT.

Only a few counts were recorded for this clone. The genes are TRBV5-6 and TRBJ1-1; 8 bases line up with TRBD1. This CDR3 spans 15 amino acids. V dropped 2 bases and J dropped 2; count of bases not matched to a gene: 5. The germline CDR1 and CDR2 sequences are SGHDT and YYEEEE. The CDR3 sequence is CASSFGQGRNTEAFF. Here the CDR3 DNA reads TGTGCCAGCAGCTTCGGACAGGGCCGAAACACTGAAGCTTTCTTT.

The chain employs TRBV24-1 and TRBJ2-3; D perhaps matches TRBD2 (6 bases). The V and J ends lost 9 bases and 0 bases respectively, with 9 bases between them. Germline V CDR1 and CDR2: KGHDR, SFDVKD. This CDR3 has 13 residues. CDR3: CATRGISTDTQYF. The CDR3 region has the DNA TGTGCCACCCGCGGGATTAGCACAGATACGCAGTATTTT.

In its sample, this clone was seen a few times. In DNA, the CDR3 is TGTGCCAGCAGTGATAGAGGGACAGGCCAATCTGAAGCTTTCTTT. Translated: CASSDRGTGQSEAFF. The V call is TRBV2, the J call TRBJ1-1; 8 positions agree with TRBD1. V gave up 3 bases and J gave up 6 bases; unmatched junction bases: 9. The germline CDR1 and CDR2 sequences are SNHLY and FYNNEI. This CDR3 region has 15 residues.

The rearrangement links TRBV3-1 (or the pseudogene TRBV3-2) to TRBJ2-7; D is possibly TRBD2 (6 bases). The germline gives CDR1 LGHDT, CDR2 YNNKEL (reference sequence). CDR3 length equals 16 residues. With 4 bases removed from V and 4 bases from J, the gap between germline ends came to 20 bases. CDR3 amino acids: CASSPPQRVTMYEQYF. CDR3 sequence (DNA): TGTGCCAGCAGCCCCCCTCAGCGGGTAACGATGTACGAGCAGTACTTC.

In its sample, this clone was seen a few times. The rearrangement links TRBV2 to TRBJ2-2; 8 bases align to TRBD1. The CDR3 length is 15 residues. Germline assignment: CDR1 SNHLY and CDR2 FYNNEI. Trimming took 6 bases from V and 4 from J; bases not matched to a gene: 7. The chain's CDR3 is CASRHDRGITGELFF. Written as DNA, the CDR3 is TGTGCCAGCAGGCACGACAGGGGAATCACCGGGGAGCTGTTTTTT.

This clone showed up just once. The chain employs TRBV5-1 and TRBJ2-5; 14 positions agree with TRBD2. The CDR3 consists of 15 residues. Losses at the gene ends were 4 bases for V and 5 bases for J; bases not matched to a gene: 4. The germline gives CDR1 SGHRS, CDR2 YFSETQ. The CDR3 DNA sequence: TGCGCCAGCAGCCCGGGACTAGCGGGGGAGGAGACCCAGTACTTC. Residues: CASSPGLAGEETQYF.

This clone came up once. The CDR3 DNA reads as TGTGCCACCAGCAGAGCTGGGACAGCGGGTGGTTCACCCCTCCACTTT. Its protein product is CATSRAGTAGGSPLHF. The chain combines TRBV15 with TRBJ1-6; 7 positions match TRBD1. Germline-derived CDR1 and CDR2 are LNHNV and YYDKDF (reference sequence). This CDR3 is built from 16 residues. V trimming: 1 base; J trimming: 9 bases; junction bases outside the gene matches: 9.

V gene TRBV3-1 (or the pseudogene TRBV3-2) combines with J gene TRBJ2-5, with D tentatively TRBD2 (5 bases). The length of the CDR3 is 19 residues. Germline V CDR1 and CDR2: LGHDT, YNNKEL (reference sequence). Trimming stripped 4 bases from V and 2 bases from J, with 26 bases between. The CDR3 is CASSLHRARWGGEQETQYF. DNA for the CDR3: TGTGCCAGCAGCCTCCACCGGGCGCGTTGGGGTGGGGAGCAAGAGACCCAGTACTTC.